The 17 T cell receptor beta chains below come from one sample, sequenced in a study of blood T cell repertoires in COVID-19. Only in-frame clones appear in the TCRdb table, and some are missing; sequencing was by immunoSEQ multiplex PCR. The data show 100,000 to 150,000 clones, about 80% seen once. The sample taken for sequencing was peripheral blood. The receptors were gathered from a man aged 35-49 years with active or convalescent COVID-19.

The genes are TRBV7-9 and TRBJ2-3, with D perhaps TRBD2 (5 bases). Germline-derived CDR1 and CDR2 are SEHNR and FQNEAQ (reference sequence). Trimming removed 3 bases from V and 4 bases from J, with 8 bases in between. CDR3 length: 13 residues. The CDR3: CASSFNSADTQYF. The CDR3 region has the DNA TGTGCCAGCAGCTTTAATAGCGCAGATACGCAGTATTTT. Drawing the rest from reference TRBV7-9 and TRBJ2-3, the complete variable domain is DTGVSQNPRHKITKRGQNVTFRCDPISEHNRLYWYRQTLGQGPEFLTYFQNEAQLEKSRLLSDRFSAERPKGSFSTLEIQRTEQGDSAMYLCASSFNSADTQYFGPGTRLTVL.

The rearrangement joins TRBV4-1 to TRBJ1-2; D is perhaps TRBD1 (6 bases). The length of the CDR3 is 14 residues. V lost 4 bases and J 7 bases, leaving 16 bases between the germline ends. Germline CDR1 MGHRA, CDR2 YSYEKL. In DNA, the CDR3 is TGCGCCAGCAGCCTTACAGGGAACGATGGTGGCTACACCTTC. This codes for CASSLTGNDGGYTF.

This chain links TRBV21-1 with TRBJ2-7; the table's D call, TRBD1, was not checked against the DNA. TRBV21-1 is termed a pseudogene. There are 17 residues in the CDR3. CDR3 in amino acids: CASSTLLGTSSSYEQYF. Here the CDR3 DNA reads TGTGCCAGCAGCACTCTTCTCGGGACATCAAGCTCCTACGAGCAGTACTTC.

V gene TRBV5-4 combines with J gene TRBJ1-5; no clear D. V dropped 0 bases and J dropped 5 bases, with 15 bases sitting between them. Per the germline V gene, CDR1 is SGHNT and CDR2 is YYREEE (reference sequence). The CDR3 contains 16 residues. Here the CDR3 DNA reads TGTGCCAGCAGCTTGGCGGGCGGATTCGGGGATCAGCCCCAGCATTTT. It is translated as CASSLAGGFGDQPQHF.

The chain has TRBV11-3 and TRBJ2-3; 8 positions match TRBD2. Germline V gene lookup returns CDR1 SGHNT and CDR2 YENEEA. The CDR3 runs to 13 residues. Trimming cost V 7 bases and J 2 bases; bases outside gene matches: 2. CDR3 DNA: TGTGCCAGCAATAGCGGGGACACAGATACGCAGTATTTT. Its translation is CASNSGDTDTQYF.

V gene TRBV7-8 combines with J gene TRBJ1-4; possibly TRBD1 for D (5 bases). Germline CDR1 SGHVS, CDR2 FQNEAQ. The CDR3 extends over 15 amino acids. The ends were cut back, 5 bases at V and 4 bases at J, with 14 bases in the middle. CDR3 loop: CASSRGGTDNEKLFF. In nucleotides, the CDR3 is TGTGCCAGCAGCCGGGGGGGGACCGATAATGAAAAACTGTTTTTT.

The CDR3 loop is CASSPTGDNQPQHF. Written as DNA, the CDR3 is TGTGCCAGCAGCCCGACAGGGGATAATCAGCCCCAGCATTTT. The rearrangement links TRBV6-4 to TRBJ1-5; 8 bases agree with TRBD1. The CDR3 is made up of 14 amino acids. Trimming removed 6 bases from V and 4 bases from J; junction bases left unmatched: 5. Per germline, CDR1 MRHNA and CDR2 SNTAGT.

Points on this clone: Different DNA sequences within this sample yield the same CDR3. The genes are TRBV3-1 (or the pseudogene TRBV3-2) and TRBJ1-2; 11 bases agree with TRBD1. Germline trimming cut 3 bases from V and 7 bases from J; bases unmatched to any gene: 4. Germline CDR1 LGHDT, CDR2 YNNKEL (reference sequence). This CDR3 is built from 14 residues. CDR3 sequence reads: CASSQDRGQGGYTF. The CDR3 nucleotides are TGTGCCAGCAGCCAGGACAGGGGGCAGGGTGGCTACACCTTC.

This clone was detected once. The rearrangement uses TRBV6-6 and TRBJ1-4; no clear D. The germline gives CDR1 MNHNY, CDR2 SVGAGI (reference sequence). CDR3 size: 14 residues. The V end was cut by 7 bases, the J end by 3 bases, with 12 bases between. The CDR3 sequence: CASNGGHPNEKLFF. The CDR3 DNA sequence: TGTGCCAGCAATGGAGGTCATCCTAATGAAAAACTGTTTTTT.

J is TRBJ1-2 and V is TRBV25-1, with D possibly being TRBD1 (6 bases). The germline gives CDR1 MGHDK, CDR2 SYGVNS. V dropped 4 bases and J dropped 3 bases, with 18 bases sitting between them. This CDR3 has 16 residues. CDR3 sequence: CASSAPGGGAYYGYTF. For the CDR3, the DNA is TGTGCCAGCAGTGCCCCCGGGGGGGGCGCATACTATGGCTACACCTTC.

This clone was observed a handful of times. The chain uses TRBV15 and TRBJ1-3; tentatively, D is TRBD1 (5 bases). Germline loops: CDR1 LNHNV, CDR2 YYDKDF (reference sequence). The CDR3 totals 17 residues. Trimming cost V 4 bases and J 0 bases, with 16 bases left between them. CDR3 in DNA: TGTGCCACCAGCATCCCGAAGGGGTTGAGCTCTGGAAACACCATATATTTT. It specifies CATSIPKGLSSGNTIYF.

The chain joins TRBV10-3 to TRBJ1-2, with a weak D call TRBD1 (5 bases). Germline V gene lookup returns CDR1 ENHRY and CDR2 SYGVKD. Trimming took off 0 bases at V and 3 bases at J, with 5 bases between the two ends. The CDR3 spans 13 residues. The CDR3 region has the DNA TGTGCCATCAGTGAGTCAGGGGACTATGGCTACACCTTC. Encoded protein: CAISESGDYGYTF.

The chain is built from TRBV18 and TRBJ2-3, with D perhaps matching TRBD1 (6 bases). Germline V gives CDR1 KGHSH, CDR2 LQKENI. V was shortened by 6 bases and J by 1 base, with 8 bases between the two germline ends. The CDR3 is made up of 13 amino acids. CDR3 sequence reads: CASSRQGTDTQYF. CDR3 coding DNA: TGTGCCAGCTCCCGACAGGGCACAGATACGCAGTATTTT.

The rearrangement uses TRBV6-1 and TRBJ1-2; a possible D gene is TRBD1 (6 bases). The CDR3 is 14 amino acids. V lost 6 bases and J 8 bases, leaving 19 bases between the germline ends. Germline CDR1 reads MNHNS; CDR2 reads SASEGT. This CDR3 is CASRDRRDTGGYTF. The CDR3 DNA follows: TGTGCCAGCAGAGACCGCCGGGACACGGGGGGCTACACCTTC.

The chain recombines TRBV5-4 with TRBJ1-1; tentative D call: TRBD1 (5 bases). The CDR3 spans 16 residues. Germline CDR1 and CDR2: SGHNT and YYREEE (reference sequence). Deletions cut 5 bases from V and 4 bases from J, with 21 bases between. The CDR3 DNA is TGTGCCAGCAGTAATACGGAGGTTCGGAGGGGCACTGAAGCTTTCTTT. Its translation is CASSNTEVRRGTEAFF.

This sequence joins TRBV29-1 and TRBJ1-2; D is perhaps TRBD1 (6 bases). CDR1 SQVTM and CDR2 ANQGSEA come from the germline V gene. V was trimmed by 0 bases and J by 2 bases, leaving 10 bases between them. This CDR3 is built from 14 residues. As DNA, the CDR3 is TGCAGCGTTGAAGATCTAAGGGGGAACTATGGCTACACCTTC. It codes for CSVEDLRGNYGYTF.

This chain links TRBV19 with TRBJ1-1; a weak D match, TRBD1 (5 bases). The CDR3 is 14 amino acids. V lost 3 bases and J 2 bases, leaving 10 bases between the germline ends. The germline CDR1 and CDR2 sequences are LNHDA and SQIVND (reference sequence). The CDR3, as DNA: TGTGCCAGTAGTATCAGGGAGGGCAACACTGAAGCTTTCTTT. This sequence encodes CASSIREGNTEAFF.